The present TCR beta chain was sequenced within a study of shared clonotypes between healthy human individuals. Clones were sequenced by immunoSEQ multiplex PCR, and TCRdb holds only the in-frame ones, with some missing. The table lists around 240,000 clones, approximately 65% of them singletons. Nashville, Tennessee was home to all donors, each a Caucasian adult. Trimming removed 1 base from V and 7 bases from J, with 13 bases in between. Looked up from germline, CDR1 is SGHAT and CDR2 is FQNNGV. There are 15 residues in the CDR3. The sequenced sample was memory CD4+ T cells sorted from blood. As to subset: CD45RA-negative fraction. The source of this sequence is a man aged 25 to 40 in good health. The V gene is TRBV11-2, the J gene TRBJ1-4, with D perhaps TRBD1 (5 bases). The CDR3 sequence: CASSLGAGTSEKLFF. Here the CDR3 DNA reads TGTGCCAGCAGCTTAGGGGCAGGGACGAGTGAAAAACTGTTTTTT.